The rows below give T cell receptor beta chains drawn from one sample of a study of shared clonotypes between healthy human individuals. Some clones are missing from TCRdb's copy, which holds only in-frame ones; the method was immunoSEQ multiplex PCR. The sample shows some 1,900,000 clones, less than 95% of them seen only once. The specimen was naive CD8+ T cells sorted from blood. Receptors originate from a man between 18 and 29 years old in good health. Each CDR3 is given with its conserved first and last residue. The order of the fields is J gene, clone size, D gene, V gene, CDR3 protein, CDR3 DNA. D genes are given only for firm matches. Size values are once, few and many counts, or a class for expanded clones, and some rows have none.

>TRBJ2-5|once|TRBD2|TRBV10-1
CASSESSGAGWETQYF
TGCGCCAGCAGTGAATCAAGCGGGGCGGGCTGGGAGACCCAGTACTTC
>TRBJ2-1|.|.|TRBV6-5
CASSSHTLGGQFF
TGTGCCAGCAGTTCCCACACACTAGGCGGGCAGTTCTTC
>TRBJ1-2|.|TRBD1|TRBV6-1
CASSELGQGANGYTF
TGTGCCAGCAGTGAACTGGGACAGGGGGCAAATGGCTACACCTTC
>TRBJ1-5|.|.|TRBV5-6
CASSQHLGYQPQHF
TGTGCCAGCAGCCAACACCTGGGGTATCAGCCCCAGCATTTT
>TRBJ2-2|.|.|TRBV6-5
CATSLTVNTGELFF
TGTGCCACCTCCTTGACGGTAAACACCGGGGAGCTGTTTTTT
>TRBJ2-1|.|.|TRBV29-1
CSVVVYNEQFF
TGCAGCGTTGTGGTATACAATGAGCAGTTCTTC
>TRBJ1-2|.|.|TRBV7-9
CASSLESGGDGYTF
TGTGCCAGCAGCTTAGAATCCGGGGGGGATGGCTACACCTTC
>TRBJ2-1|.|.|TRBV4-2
CASQGGELSSYNEQFF
TGTGCCAGCCAAGGGGGAGAGCTAAGCTCCTACAATGAGCAGTTCTTC
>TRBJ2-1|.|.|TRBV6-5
CASSYSQASSYNEQFF
TGTGCCAGCAGTTATTCGCAGGCCAGCTCCTACAATGAGCAGTTCTTC
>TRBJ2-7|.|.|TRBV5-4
CASSLDKSMYEQYF
TGTGCCAGCAGCTTGGATAAGTCGATGTACGAGCAGTACTTC
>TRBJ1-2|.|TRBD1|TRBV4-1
CASSQQSDRVGGYTF
TGCGCCAGCAGCCAACAGTCAGACAGGGTCGGTGGCTACACCTTC
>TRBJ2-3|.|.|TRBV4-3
CASSQDPQPNADTQYF
TGCGCCAGCAGCCAAGATCCCCAACCGAACGCAGATACGCAGTATTTT
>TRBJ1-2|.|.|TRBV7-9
CASSLGGVTLHYGYTF
TGTGCCAGCAGCTTAGGGGGCGTGACTCTACACTATGGCTACACCTTC
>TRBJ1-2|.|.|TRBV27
CASAEGRTNYGYTF
TGTGCCAGCGCCGAAGGACGGACCAACTATGGCTACACCTTC
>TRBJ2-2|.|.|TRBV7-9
CASSPGIADTGELFF
TGTGCCAGCAGCCCTGGAATAGCTGACACCGGGGAGCTGTTTTTT
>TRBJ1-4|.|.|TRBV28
CASSPKGQINEKLFF
TGTGCCAGCAGTCCCAAAGGACAGATTAATGAAAAACTGTTTTTT
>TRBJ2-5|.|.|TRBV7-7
CASSPTGPGYQETQYF
TGTGCTAGCAGCCCGACAGGCCCCGGGTACCAAGAGACCCAGTACTTC
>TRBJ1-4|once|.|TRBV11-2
CASSFMAGGGLFF
TGTGCCAGCAGCTTCATGGCCGGGGGCGGGCTGTTTTTT
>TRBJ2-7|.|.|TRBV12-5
CASGSGAVGYEQYF
TGTGCTAGTGGTTCCGGGGCGGTCGGCTACGAGCAGTACTTC
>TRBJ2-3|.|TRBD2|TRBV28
CASSFERGGLTDTQYF
TGTGCCAGCAGTTTCGAGCGGGGGGGCCTTACAGATACGCAGTATTTT
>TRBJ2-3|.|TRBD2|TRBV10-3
CASRGTSGSPDTQYF
TGTGCCAGCAGGGGGACTAGCGGCTCACCAGATACGCAGTATTTT
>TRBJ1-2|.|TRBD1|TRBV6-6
CASSYRDRGREFSYTF
TGTGCCAGCAGTTACAGGGACAGGGGGCGCGAATTTTCCTACACCTTC
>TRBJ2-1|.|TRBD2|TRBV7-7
CASSLVGTMADFYIDEQFF
TGTGCTAGCAGCTTAGTTGGGACTATGGCGGACTTTTACATCGATGAGCAGTTCTTC
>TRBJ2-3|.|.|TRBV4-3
CASSQTLAKDTQYF
TGCGCCAGCAGCCAAACCTTAGCAAAAGATACGCAGTATTTT
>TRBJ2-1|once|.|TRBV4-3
CASSHLERVEQFF
TGCGCCAGCAGCCACCTCGAGCGTGTTGAGCAGTTCTTC
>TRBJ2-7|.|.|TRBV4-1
CASSSAAGYEQYF
TGCGCCAGCAGCTCTGCTGCAGGCTACGAGCAGTACTTC
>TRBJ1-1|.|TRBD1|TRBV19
CASSTWTGGSLTEAFF
TGTGCCAGTAGTACCTGGACAGGGGGGAGTCTCACTGAAGCTTTCTTT
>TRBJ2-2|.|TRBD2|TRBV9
CASSPTPGLANTGELFF
TGTGCCAGCAGCCCAACGCCGGGACTAGCGAACACCGGGGAGCTGTTTTTT
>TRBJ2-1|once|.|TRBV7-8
CASSLLGWGSEQFF
TGTGCCAGCAGCCTCTTGGGTTGGGGGAGTGAGCAGTTCTTC
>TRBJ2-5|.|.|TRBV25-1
CASSEGLVGGPLETQYF
TGTGCCAGCAGTGAAGGGTTAGTTGGAGGGCCATTAGAGACCCAGTACTTC
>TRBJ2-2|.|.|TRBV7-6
CASSFVPQFEAGELFF
TGTGCCAGCAGCTTTGTACCCCAGTTCGAGGCCGGGGAGCTGTTTTTT
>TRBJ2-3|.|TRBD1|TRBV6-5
CASRYGQGTDTQYF
TGTGCCAGCAGATACGGACAGGGCACAGATACGCAGTATTTT
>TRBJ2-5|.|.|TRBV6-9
CASSTPPGPLQETQYF
TGTGCCAGCAGTACTCCCCCGGGGCCCCTACAAGAGACCCAGTACTTC